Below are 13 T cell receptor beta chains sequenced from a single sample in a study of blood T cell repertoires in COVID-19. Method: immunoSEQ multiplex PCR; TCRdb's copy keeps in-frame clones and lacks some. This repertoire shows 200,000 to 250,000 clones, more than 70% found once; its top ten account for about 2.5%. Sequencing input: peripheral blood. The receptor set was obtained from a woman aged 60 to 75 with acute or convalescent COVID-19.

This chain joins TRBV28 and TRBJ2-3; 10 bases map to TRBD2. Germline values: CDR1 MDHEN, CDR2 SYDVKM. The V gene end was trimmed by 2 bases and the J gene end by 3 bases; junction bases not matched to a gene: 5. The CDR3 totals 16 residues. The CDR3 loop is CASSLPPAGGTDTQYF. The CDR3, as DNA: TGTGCCAGCAGTTTACCCCCAGCGGGAGGGACAGATACGCAGTATTTT. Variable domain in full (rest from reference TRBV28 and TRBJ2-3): DVKVTQSSRYLVKRTGEKVFLECVQDMDHENMFWYRQDPGLGLRLIYFSYDVKMKEKGDIPEGYSVSREKKERFSLILESASTNQTSMYLCASSLPPAGGTDTQYFGPGTRLTVL.

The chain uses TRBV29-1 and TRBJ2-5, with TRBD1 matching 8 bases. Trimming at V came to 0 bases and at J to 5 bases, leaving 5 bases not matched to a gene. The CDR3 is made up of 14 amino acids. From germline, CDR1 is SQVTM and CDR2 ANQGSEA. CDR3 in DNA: TGCAGCGTTGAAGATCTCAGGGGGCATGAGACCCAGTACTTC. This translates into CSVEDLRGHETQYF.

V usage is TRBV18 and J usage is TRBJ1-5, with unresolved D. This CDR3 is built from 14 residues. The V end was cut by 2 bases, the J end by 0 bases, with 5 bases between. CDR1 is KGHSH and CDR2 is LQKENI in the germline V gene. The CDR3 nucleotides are TGTGCCAGCTCACCAAGCCGTAGCAATCAGCCCCAGCATTTT. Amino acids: CASSPSRSNQPQHF.

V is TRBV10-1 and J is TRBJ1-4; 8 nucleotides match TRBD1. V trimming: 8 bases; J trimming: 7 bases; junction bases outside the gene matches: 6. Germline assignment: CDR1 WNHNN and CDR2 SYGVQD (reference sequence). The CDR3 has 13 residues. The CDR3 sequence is CASGRQGSEKLFF. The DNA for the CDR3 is TGCGCCAGCGGGAGACAGGGGTCTGAAAAACTGTTTTTT.

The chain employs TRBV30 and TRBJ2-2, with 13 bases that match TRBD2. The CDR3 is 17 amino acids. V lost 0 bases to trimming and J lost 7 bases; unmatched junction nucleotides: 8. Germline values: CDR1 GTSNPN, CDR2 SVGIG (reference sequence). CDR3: CAWSVRTSGSFGGELFF. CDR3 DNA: TGTGCCTGGAGTGTACGGACTAGCGGGAGTTTTGGCGGGGAGCTGTTTTTT.

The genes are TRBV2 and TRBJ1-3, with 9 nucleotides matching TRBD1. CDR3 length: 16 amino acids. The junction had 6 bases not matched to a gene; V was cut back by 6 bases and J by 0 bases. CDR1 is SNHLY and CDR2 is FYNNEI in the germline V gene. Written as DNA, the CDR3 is TGTGCCAGCAGGCGCCGGGACAGGGCCTCTGGAAACACCATATATTTT. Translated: CASRRRDRASGNTIYF.

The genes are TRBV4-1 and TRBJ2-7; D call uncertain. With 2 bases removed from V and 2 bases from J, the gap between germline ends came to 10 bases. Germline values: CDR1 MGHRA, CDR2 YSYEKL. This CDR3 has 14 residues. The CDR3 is CASSQMTLPYEQYF. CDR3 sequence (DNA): TGCGCCAGCAGCCAAATGACTCTCCCCTACGAGCAGTACTTC.

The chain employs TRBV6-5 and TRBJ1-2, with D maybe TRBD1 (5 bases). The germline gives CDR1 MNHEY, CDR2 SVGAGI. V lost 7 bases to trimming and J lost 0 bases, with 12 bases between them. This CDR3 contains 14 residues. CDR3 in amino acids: CASNSAGTNYGYTF. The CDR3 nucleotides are TGTGCCAGCAATAGTGCAGGGACTAACTATGGCTACACCTTC.

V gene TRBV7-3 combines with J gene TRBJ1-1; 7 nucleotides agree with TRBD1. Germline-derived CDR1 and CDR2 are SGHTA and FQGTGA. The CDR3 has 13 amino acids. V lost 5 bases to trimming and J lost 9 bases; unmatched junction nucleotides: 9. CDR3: CASSLDRDRKAFF. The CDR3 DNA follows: TGTGCCAGCAGCCTTGACAGGGATCGCAAAGCTTTCTTT.

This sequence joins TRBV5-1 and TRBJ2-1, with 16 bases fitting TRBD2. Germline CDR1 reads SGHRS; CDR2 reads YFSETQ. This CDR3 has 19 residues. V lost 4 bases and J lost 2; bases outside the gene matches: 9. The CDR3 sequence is CASSRPGLAGGRTYNEQFF. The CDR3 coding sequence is TGCGCCAGCAGCCGTCCGGGACTAGCGGGAGGGCGTACCTACAATGAGCAGTTCTTC.

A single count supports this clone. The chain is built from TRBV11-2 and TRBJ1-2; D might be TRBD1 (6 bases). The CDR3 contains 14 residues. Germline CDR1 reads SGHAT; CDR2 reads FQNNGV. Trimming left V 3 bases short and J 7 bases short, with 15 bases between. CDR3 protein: CASSFLDSLAGYTF. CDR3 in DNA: TGTGCCAGCAGCTTTCTGGACAGCTTAGCTGGCTACACCTTC.

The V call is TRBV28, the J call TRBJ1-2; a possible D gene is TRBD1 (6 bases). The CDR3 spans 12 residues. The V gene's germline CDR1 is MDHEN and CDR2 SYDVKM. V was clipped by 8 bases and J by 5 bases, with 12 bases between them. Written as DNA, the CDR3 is TGTGCCAGCCGAGGAACAGGGTATGGCTACACCTTC. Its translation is CASRGTGYGYTF.

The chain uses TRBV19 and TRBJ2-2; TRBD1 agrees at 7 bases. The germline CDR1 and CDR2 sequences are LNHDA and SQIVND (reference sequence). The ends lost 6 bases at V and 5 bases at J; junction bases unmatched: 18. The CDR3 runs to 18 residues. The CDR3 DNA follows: TGTGCCAGTAGCTCTGGTGACAGGGCTAAGTCCCTAACCGGGGAGCTGTTTTTT. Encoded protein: CASSSGDRAKSLTGELFF.